These 19 T cell receptor beta chains share one sample of origin, sequenced in a study of breast tumors, draining lymph nodes, adjacent tissues. In TCRdb, the multiplex PCR reads were re-called with MiXCR into one record per CDR3 protein. The repertoire holds roughly 120,000 distinct CDR3 sequences, with 20% as singletons. The lymph nodes were axillary draining lymph nodes from breast cancer patients. Sequenced sample: axillary lymph node tissue. These receptors all stem from a female donor with breast cancer. Some clones in this sample may be carry-over from other donors' samples.

In its sample, this clonotype was seen many times. The chain links TRBV7-9 to TRBJ2-7; D is unclear. CDR1 is SEHNR, CDR2 FQNEAQ, per germline (reference sequence). CDR3 length equals 12 residues. Trimming took 1 base from V and 7 from J, leaving 8 bases between them. CDR3 sequence: CASSLGGGEQYF. The CDR3 DNA follows: TGTGCCAGCAGCTTAGGGGGTGGAGAGCAGTACTTC.

This clonotype was seen a few times. This chain links TRBV5-4 with TRBJ2-3; TRBD2 aligns across 9 bases. This CDR3 is 17 amino acids long. Germline V gene data show CDR1 as SGHNT and CDR2 as YYREEE (reference sequence). V shed 4 bases and J 3 bases; nucleotides not matched to a gene: 12. CDR3 sequence reads: CASSRSSVAGDTDTQYF. CDR3 coding DNA: TGTGCCAGCAGCCGATCATCAGTAGCGGGAGATACAGATACGCAGTATTTT.

This clonotype has a count of ten or more. This chain connects TRBV6-1 to TRBJ1-3; D gene uncertain. V lost 7 bases and J 0 bases, leaving 13 bases between the germline ends. CDR3 size: 15 residues. CDR1 and CDR2 (germline): MNHNS, SASEGT. The CDR3 loop reads CASKVETNSGNTIYF. CDR3 nucleotides: TGTGCCAGCAAAGTGGAGACTAACTCTGGAAACACCATATATTTT.

This clonotype has a count of ten or more. The J gene is TRBJ2-1, the V gene TRBV20-1; 7 bases align to TRBD1. V dropped 0 bases and J dropped 12; count of bases not matched to a gene: 11. The germline CDR1 and CDR2 sequences are DFQATT and SNEGSKA (reference sequence). CDR3 length: 14 residues. The CDR3 DNA follows: TGCAGTGCTAGAGAGAACAGGGGCTACAATAGGCAGTTCTTC. Translation gives CSARENRGYNRQFF.

This clonotype was seen more than once but under ten times. The rearrangement joins TRBV4-2 to TRBJ1-4; TRBD1 aligns across 8 bases. Germline CDR1 reads LGHNA; CDR2 reads YNFKEQ. J gave up 8 bases and V 2 bases, and 10 bases lay outside the gene matches. The CDR3 runs to 16 residues. CDR3 DNA sequence: TGTGCCAGCAGCCAATCGATAGGACAGGGTGAAGAAAAACTGTTTTTT. It encodes CASSQSIGQGEEKLFF.

In its sample, this clonotype was seen many times. The rearrangement uses TRBV3-1 and TRBJ2-7; 11 positions match TRBD1. This CDR3 region has 16 residues. Germline V lookup: CDR1 LGHDT, CDR2 YNNKEL (reference sequence). The V gene end was trimmed by 4 bases and the J gene end by 5 bases; junction bases not matched to a gene: 10. Here the CDR3 reads CASSRYRTGGRDEQYF. The CDR3 DNA reads TGTGCCAGCAGCCGCTATCGGACAGGGGGCAGGGACGAGCAGTACTTC.

In its sample, this clonotype was seen many times. The CDR3 sequence is CASSQGDPISSYEQYF. The DNA for the CDR3 is TGCGCCAGCAGCCAGGGGGACCCTATTAGCTCCTACGAGCAGTACTTC. The chain has TRBV4-1 and TRBJ2-7; the D gene could be TRBD1 or TRBD2 (5 bases each). Trimming stripped 3 bases from V and 0 bases from J, with 15 bases between. CDR3 length: 16 amino acids. Germline V gene sequence: CDR1 MGHRA, CDR2 YSYEKL.

This clonotype was found many times. The chain is built from TRBV9 and TRBJ2-5; 12 nucleotides match TRBD2. The CDR3 runs 17 residues. With V trimmed by 3 bases and J by 7 bases, 13 bases remained unmatched. Germline V gene lookup returns CDR1 SGDLS and CDR2 YYNGEE. The chain's CDR3 is CASSDRLAGATGVTQYF. The CDR3 coding sequence is TGTGCCAGCAGCGACCGACTAGCGGGGGCCACCGGGGTGACCCAGTACTTC.

A remark on this clonotype: A much bigger clone sits one base away, suggesting this may be a read error. J is TRBJ2-1 and V is TRBV12-3 or TRBV12-4; unclear D gene. The CDR3 extends over 10 amino acids. Written as DNA, the CDR3 is TGTGCCAGCAGTAGATATGAGCAGCTCTTC. Residues: CASSRYEQLF.

This sequence joins TRBV2 and TRBJ2-1, with 9 positions matching TRBD2. Germline CDR1 reads SNHLY; CDR2 reads FYNNEI. The junction had 20 bases not matched to a gene; V was cut back by 4 bases and J by 10 bases. The CDR3 extends over 18 amino acids. The CDR3 coding sequence is TGTGCCAGCAGTGTGAGCGGGGGCACCGGGACTAGCCAATCAGAGCAGTTCTTC. Translation gives CASSVSGGTGTSQSEQFF.

This clonotype appeared many times. V gene TRBV2 combines with J gene TRBJ2-7; TRBD2 agrees at 11 bases. V dropped 5 bases and J dropped 0; count of bases not matched to a gene: 3. The CDR3 extends over 15 amino acids. CDR1 and CDR2 (germline): SNHLY, FYNNEI. CDR3 sequence (DNA): TGTGCCAGCAGTCCCGGGACTAGCGGCTCCTACGAGCAGTACTTC. Protein product: CASSPGTSGSYEQYF.

A few counts support this clonotype. The genes are TRBV7-3 and TRBJ2-5; either TRBD1 or TRBD2 may supply D (6 bases each). V dropped 2 bases and J dropped 6 bases, with 13 bases sitting between them. The CDR3 runs 14 residues. The germline CDR1 and CDR2 sequences are SGHTA and FQGTGA. CDR3 loop: CASSLEGGFKTQYF. Here the CDR3 DNA reads TGTGCCAGCAGCTTAGAGGGGGGTTTTAAGACCCAGTACTTC.

Notes on this clonotype: A clone one base away is much larger, so this may be a read error. The rearrangement links TRBV20-1 to TRBJ1-5, with 8 bases aligning to TRBD1. Germline loops: CDR1 DFQATT, CDR2 SNEGSKA (reference sequence). This CDR3 is built from 14 residues. The ends lost 3 bases at V and 9 bases at J; junction bases unmatched: 10. The DNA of the CDR3 is TGCAGTGCTAGGCCCACAGGGGGATTTCGGCCCCAGCATTTT. This encodes CSARPTGGFRPQHF.

At least ten counts were recorded for this clonotype. The chain uses TRBV18 and TRBJ2-5; D is ambiguous. Trimming pared 3 bases from V and 5 bases from J, leaving 7 bases between. The CDR3 loop spans 12 amino acids. The germline CDR1 and CDR2 sequences are KGHSH and LQKENI. The CDR3 protein is CASSPGRETQYF. As DNA, the CDR3 is TGTGCCAGCTCACCGGGTCGGGAGACCCAGTACTTC. The full variable domain, in which reference TRBV18 and TRBJ2-5 provide the parts outside the CDR3, is NAGVMQNPRHLVRRRGQEARLRCSPMKGHSHVYWYRQLPEEGLKFMVYLQKENIIDESGMPKERFSAEFPKEGPSILRIQQVVRGDSAAYFCASSPGRETQYFGPGTRLLVL.

In this sample, this clonotype turned up many times. The J gene is TRBJ1-4, the V gene TRBV3-1, with D perhaps matching TRBD1 (6 bases). The CDR3 spans 15 residues. The V end lost 4 bases, the J end lost 13 bases, and 22 bases lay between the germline ends. Per the germline V gene, CDR1 is LGHDT and CDR2 is YNNKEL (reference sequence). The CDR3 DNA reads as TGTGCCAGCAGCCGCCGGGACACCGGCCAGGAAGGACTGTTTTTT. Its protein is CASSRRDTGQEGLFF.

This clonotype showed up many times. J is TRBJ2-1 and V is TRBV20-1, with 8 nucleotides matching TRBD1. Germline CDR1 is DFQATT and CDR2 is SNEGSKA (reference sequence). Unmatched junction bases numbered 11, after V lost 3 bases and J lost 1 base. CDR3 size: 17 residues. CDR3 nucleotide sequence: TGCAGTGCTAGTATCCGGACAGGGCGAAAATCCTACAATGAGCAGTTCTTC. Protein sequence: CSASIRTGRKSYNEQFF.

This clonotype has at least ten counts. The chain uses TRBV5-1 and TRBJ2-1; D ambiguous. The V end was cut by 7 bases, the J end by 2 bases, with 13 bases between. In germline, CDR1 is SGHRS, CDR2 YFSETQ. This CDR3 is 14 amino acids long. The CDR3 sequence: CASCRADPYNEQFF. The CDR3 bases are TGCGCCAGCTGCCGGGCAGATCCCTACAATGAGCAGTTCTTC. Full variable domain (outside the CDR3, taken from reference TRBV5-1 and TRBJ2-1): KAGVTQTPRYLIKTRGQQVTLSCSPISGHRSVSWYQQTPGQGLQFLFEYFSETQRNKGNFPGRFSGRQFSNSRSEMNVSTLELGDSALYLCASCRADPYNEQFFGPGTRLTVL.

This clonotype came up a few times. The chain links TRBV16 to TRBJ2-1, with TRBD2 as a possible D gene (5 bases). This CDR3 is built from 14 residues. Deletions cut 2 bases from V and 9 bases from J, with 14 bases between. Per the germline V gene, CDR1 is KGHSY and CDR2 is FQNENV. The CDR3 region has the DNA TGTGCCAGCAGCCAACGTGGCGGGTATGGTGAGCAGTTCTTC. As protein: CASSQRGGYGEQFF.

About this clonotype: It may be a read error: a sequence one base away is much more abundant. This sequence joins TRBV15 and TRBJ2-1, with a possible D match to TRBD2 (6 bases). From germline, CDR1 is LNHNV and CDR2 YYDKDF (reference sequence). The CDR3 consists of 16 residues. The CDR3: CATSSGLFGLLNEQLF. The DNA of the CDR3 is TGTGCCACCAGCTCAGGGCTTTTCGGACTACTAAATGAGCAGCTCTTC.